The present T cell receptor beta chain was sequenced within a study of spatial heterogeneity in lung cancer. The overall study: Sequenced were any available follow-up PBMC samples, which had been obtained a median of roughly two years after resection.

The CDR3 sequence is 15 residues long. Trimming cost V 2 bases and J 6 bases, with 13 bases left between them. Time point in this sample: blood at routine non-recurrence follow-up after resection. No cells were sorted before sequencing. The whole RNA sequenced was extracted from tumor, nontumor lung or frozen PBMC. This clonotype has more than one count but fewer than ten. Using its own MiXCR run on the 5' RACE reads, TCRdb lists one record per CDR3 protein. The table has around 110,000 distinct CDR3 sequences, roughly an eighth seen once; the top ten hold roughly 17%. The TCR originated in a male donor with early-stage non-small cell lung cancer. The chain carries TRBV12-3 or TRBV12-4 and TRBJ2-2; D could derive from TRBD1 or TRBD2 (6 bases each). The sample consisted of PBMCs, taken at follow-up. CDR3 residues: CASSLIRGQSGELFF. Here the CDR3 DNA reads TGTGCCAGCAGTTTAATCCGGGGGCAATCCGGGGAGCTGTTTTTT.